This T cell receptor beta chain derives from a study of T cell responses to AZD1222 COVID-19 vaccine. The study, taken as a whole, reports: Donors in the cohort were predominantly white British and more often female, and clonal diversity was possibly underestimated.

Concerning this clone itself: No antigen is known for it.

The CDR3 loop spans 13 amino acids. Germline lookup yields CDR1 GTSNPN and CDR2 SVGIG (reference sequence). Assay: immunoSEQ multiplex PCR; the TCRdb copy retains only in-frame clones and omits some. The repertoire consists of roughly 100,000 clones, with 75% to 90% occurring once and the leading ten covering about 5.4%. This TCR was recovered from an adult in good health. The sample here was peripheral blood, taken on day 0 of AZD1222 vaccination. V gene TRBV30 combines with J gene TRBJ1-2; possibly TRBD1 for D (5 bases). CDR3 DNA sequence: TGTGGTCTTGTCTCTTCAGGGTCTTATGGCTACACCTTC. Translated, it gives CGLVSSGSYGYTF.